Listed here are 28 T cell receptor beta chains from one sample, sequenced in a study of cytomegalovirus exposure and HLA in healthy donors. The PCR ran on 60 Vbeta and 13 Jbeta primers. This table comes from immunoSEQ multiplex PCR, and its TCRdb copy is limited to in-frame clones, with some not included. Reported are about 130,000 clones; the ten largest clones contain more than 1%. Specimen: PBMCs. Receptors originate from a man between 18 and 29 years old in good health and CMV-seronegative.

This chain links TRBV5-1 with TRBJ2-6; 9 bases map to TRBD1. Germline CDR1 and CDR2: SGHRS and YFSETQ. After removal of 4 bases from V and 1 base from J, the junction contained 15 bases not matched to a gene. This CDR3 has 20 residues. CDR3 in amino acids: CASSGTGLADLRSGANVLTF. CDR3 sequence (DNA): TGCGCCAGCAGCGGGACAGGGTTAGCCGATTTAAGGTCTGGGGCCAACGTCCTGACTTTC.

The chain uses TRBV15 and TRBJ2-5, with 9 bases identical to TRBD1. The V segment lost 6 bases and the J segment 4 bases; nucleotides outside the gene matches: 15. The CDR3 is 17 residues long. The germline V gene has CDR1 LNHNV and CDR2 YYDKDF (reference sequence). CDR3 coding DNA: TGTGCCACCAGTACCACCGGGACAGGGTGGCGGGGAGAGACCCAGTACTTC. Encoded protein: CATSTTGTGWRGETQYF.

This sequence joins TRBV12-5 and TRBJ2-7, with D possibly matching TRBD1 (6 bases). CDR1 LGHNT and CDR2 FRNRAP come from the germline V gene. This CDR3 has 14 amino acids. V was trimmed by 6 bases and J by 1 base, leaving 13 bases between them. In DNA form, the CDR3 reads TGTGCTAGTGGGTCGGGACACGGGTCCTACGAGCAGTACTTC. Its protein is CASGSGHGSYEQYF.

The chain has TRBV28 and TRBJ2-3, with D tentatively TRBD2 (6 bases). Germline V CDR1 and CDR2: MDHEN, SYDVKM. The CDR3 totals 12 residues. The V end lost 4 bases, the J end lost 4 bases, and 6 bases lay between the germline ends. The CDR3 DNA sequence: TGTGCCAGCAGTTCGGGGGCAGATACGCAGTATTTT. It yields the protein CASSSGADTQYF.

In DNA form, the CDR3 reads TGTGCCAGCAGCTTGCGGGAGAACACCGGGGAGCTGTTTTTT. Protein: CASSLRENTGELFF. This chain connects TRBV5-4 to TRBJ2-2; possibly TRBD2 for D (5 bases). The CDR3 has 14 residues. Trimming left V 1 base short and J 1 base short, with 5 bases between. Germline-derived CDR1 and CDR2 are SGHNT and YYREEE (reference sequence).

CDR3 residues: CASSAGLAGVYEQYF. The CDR3 coding sequence is TGTGCCAGCAGCGCTGGACTAGCGGGAGTATACGAGCAGTACTTC. This chain uses TRBV9 with TRBJ2-7, with 13 bases fitting TRBD2. CDR1 and CDR2 from the germline V gene are SGDLS and YYNGEE. This CDR3 comprises 15 residues. V lost 3 bases to trimming and J lost 4 bases; unmatched junction nucleotides: 4.

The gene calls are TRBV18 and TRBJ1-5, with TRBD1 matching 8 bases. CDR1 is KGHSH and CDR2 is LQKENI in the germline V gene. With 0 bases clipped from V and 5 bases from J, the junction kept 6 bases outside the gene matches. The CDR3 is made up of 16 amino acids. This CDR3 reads CASSPPGRGPDQPQHF. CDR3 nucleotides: TGTGCCAGCTCACCACCGGGCAGGGGGCCGGATCAGCCCCAGCATTTT.

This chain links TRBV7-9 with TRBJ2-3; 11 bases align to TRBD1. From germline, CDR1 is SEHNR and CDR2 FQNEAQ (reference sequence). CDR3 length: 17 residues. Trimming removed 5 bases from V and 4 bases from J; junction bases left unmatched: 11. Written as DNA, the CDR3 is TGTGCCAGCAGCAAGGGGGGGGGACAGGGGGTTTCAGATACGCAGTATTTT. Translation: CASSKGGGQGVSDTQYF.

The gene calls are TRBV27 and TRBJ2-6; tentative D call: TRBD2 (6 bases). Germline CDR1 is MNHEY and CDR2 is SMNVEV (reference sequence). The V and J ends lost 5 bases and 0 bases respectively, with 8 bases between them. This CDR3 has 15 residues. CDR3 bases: TGTGCCAGCAGTCGAGCGGGCTCTGGGGCCAACGTCCTGACTTTC. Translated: CASSRAGSGANVLTF. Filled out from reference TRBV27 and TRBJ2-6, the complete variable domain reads EAQVTQNPRYLITVTGKKLTVTCSQNMNHEYMSWYRQDPGLGLRQIYYSMNVEVTDKGDVPEGYKVSRKEKRNFPLILESPSPNQTSLYFCASSRAGSGANVLTFGAGSRLTVL.

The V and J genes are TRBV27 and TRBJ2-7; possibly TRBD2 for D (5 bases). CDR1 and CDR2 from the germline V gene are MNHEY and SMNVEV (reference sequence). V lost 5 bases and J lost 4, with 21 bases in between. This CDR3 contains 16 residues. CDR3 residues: CASSRDRDVADYEQYF. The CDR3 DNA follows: TGTGCCAGCAGTCGGGATCGCGATGTGGCCGATTACGAGCAGTACTTC.

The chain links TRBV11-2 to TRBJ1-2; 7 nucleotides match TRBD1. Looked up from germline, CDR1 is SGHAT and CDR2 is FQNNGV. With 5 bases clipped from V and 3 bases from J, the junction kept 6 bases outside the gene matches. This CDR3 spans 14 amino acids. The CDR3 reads CASSRQGADYGYTF. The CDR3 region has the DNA TGTGCCAGCAGCAGACAGGGAGCGGACTATGGCTACACCTTC.

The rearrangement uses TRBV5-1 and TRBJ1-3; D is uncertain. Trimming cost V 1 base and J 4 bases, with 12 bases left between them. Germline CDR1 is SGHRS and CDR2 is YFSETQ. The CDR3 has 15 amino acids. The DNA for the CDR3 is TGCGCCAGCAGCTTGACACTCGGGTCCGGAAACACCATATATTTT. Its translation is CASSLTLGSGNTIYF.

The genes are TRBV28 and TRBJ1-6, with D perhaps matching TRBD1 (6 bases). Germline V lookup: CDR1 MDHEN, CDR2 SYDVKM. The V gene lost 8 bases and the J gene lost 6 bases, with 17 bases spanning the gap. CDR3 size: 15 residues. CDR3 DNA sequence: TGTGCCAGCGGTCAGAGGGGGGGGATTAATTCACCCCTCCACTTT. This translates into CASGQRGGINSPLHF.

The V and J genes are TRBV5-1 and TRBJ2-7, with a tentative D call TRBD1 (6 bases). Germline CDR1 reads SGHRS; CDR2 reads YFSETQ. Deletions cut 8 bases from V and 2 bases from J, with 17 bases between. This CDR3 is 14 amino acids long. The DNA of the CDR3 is TGCGCCAGTCGAACCCAGGGGTTCCCCTACGAGCAGTACTTC. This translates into CASRTQGFPYEQYF.

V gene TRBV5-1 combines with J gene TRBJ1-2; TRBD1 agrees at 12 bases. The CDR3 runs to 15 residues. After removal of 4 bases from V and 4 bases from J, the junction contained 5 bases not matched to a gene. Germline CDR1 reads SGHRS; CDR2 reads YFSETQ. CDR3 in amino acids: CASSAGTGGIYGYTF. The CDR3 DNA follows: TGCGCCAGCAGCGCAGGGACAGGGGGCATCTATGGCTACACCTTC.

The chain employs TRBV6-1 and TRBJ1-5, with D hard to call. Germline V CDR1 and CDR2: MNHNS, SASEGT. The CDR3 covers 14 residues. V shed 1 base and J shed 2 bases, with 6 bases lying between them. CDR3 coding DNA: TGTGCCAGCAGTGAAGGCGGAGGCAATCAGCCCCAGCATTTT. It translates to CASSEGGGNQPQHF.

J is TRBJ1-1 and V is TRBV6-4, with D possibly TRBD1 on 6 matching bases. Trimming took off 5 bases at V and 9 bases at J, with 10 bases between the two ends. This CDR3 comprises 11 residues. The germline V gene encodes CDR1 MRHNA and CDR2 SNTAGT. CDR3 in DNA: TGTGCCAGCAGTAACGACAGGAAAGCTTTCTTT. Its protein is CASSNDRKAFF.

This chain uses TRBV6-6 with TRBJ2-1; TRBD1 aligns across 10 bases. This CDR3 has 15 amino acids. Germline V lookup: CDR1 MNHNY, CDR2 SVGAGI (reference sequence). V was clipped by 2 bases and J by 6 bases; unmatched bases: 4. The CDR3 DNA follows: TGTGCCAGCAGTTACCCCCGGACAGGGGGCAATGAGCAGTTCTTC. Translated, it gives CASSYPRTGGNEQFF.

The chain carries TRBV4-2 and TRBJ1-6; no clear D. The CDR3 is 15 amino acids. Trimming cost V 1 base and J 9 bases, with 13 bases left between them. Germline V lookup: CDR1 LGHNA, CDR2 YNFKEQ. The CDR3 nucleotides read TGTGCCAGCAGCCAAGCTAGATTAGATAGTTCACCCCTCCACTTT. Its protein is CASSQARLDSSPLHF.

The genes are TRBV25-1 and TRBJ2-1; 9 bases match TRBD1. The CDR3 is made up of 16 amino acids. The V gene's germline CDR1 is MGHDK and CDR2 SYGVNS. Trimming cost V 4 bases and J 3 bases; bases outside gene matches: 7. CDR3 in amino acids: CASSGSPGQGYNEQFF. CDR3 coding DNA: TGTGCCAGCAGTGGCTCACCGGGACAGGGCTACAATGAGCAGTTCTTC.

CDR3 sequence: CASSPRDGGQETQYF. The CDR3 DNA is TGCGCCAGCAGCCCCCGAGACGGGGGACAAGAGACCCAGTACTTC. The chain carries TRBV5-1 and TRBJ2-5, with D possibly being TRBD2 (6 bases). The V and J ends lost 4 bases and 2 bases respectively, with 15 bases between them. The CDR3 is made up of 15 amino acids. Germline CDR1 and CDR2: SGHRS and YFSETQ.

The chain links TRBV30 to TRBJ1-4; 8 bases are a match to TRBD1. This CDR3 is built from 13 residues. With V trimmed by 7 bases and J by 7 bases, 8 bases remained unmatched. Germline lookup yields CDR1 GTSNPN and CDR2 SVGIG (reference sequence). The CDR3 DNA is TGTGCCTCCTCGACAGGGGATCTTGAAAAACTGTTTTTT. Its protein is CASSTGDLEKLFF. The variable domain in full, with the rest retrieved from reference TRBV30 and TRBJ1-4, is SQTIHQWPATLVQPVGSPLSLECTVEGTSNPNLYWYRQAAGRGLQLLFYSVGIGQISSEVPQNLSASRPQDRQFILSSKKLLLSDSGFYLCASSTGDLEKLFFGSGTQLSVL.

The CDR3 is CASSDASSGANVLTF. In nucleotides, the CDR3 is TGTGCCAGCAGTGATGCTAGCTCTGGGGCCAACGTCCTGACTTTC. The chain couples TRBV6-1 to TRBJ2-6; no definite D call. CDR1 MNHNS and CDR2 SASEGT come from the germline V gene. The CDR3 sequence is 15 residues long. V lost 3 bases, J lost 0 bases, and 6 bases lay in between.

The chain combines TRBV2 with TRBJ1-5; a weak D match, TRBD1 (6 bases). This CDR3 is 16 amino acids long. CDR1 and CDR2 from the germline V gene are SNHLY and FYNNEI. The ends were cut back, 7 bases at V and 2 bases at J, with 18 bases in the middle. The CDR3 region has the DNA TGTGCCAGCACCGACGGGGGGGCGAAGGGCAATCAGCCCCAGCATTTT. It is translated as CASTDGGAKGNQPQHF.

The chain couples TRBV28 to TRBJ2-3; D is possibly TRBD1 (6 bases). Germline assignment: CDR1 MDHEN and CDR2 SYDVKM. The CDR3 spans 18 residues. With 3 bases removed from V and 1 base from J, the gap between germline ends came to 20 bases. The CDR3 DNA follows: TGTGCCAGCAGTTTGCCCATTTCTTGGGGGCCGGGCACAGATACGCAGTATTTT. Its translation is CASSLPISWGPGTDTQYF.

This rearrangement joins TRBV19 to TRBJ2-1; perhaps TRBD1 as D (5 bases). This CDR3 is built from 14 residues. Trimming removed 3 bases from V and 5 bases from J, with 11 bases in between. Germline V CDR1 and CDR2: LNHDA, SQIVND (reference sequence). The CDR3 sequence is CASSIRGRNNEQFF. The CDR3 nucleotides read TGTGCCAGTAGTATTAGGGGCAGGAACAATGAGCAGTTCTTC.

For the CDR3, the DNA is TGTGCCAGCAGTTCCCGACAGGGATACAATTCACCCCTCCACTTT. Translated: CASSSRQGYNSPLHF. The chain links TRBV27 to TRBJ1-6; the match to TRBD1 covers 7 bases. Germline assignment: CDR1 MNHEY and CDR2 SMNVEV (reference sequence). This CDR3 has 15 amino acids. The ends lost 4 bases at V and 7 bases at J; junction bases unmatched: 7.

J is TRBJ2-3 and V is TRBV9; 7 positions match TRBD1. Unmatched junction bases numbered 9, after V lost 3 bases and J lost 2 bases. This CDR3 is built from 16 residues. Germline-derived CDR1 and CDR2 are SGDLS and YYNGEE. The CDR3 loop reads CASSAYRDSPTDTQYF. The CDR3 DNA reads TGTGCCAGCAGCGCTTACCGGGACAGTCCCACAGATACGCAGTATTTT.